What follows describes a single TCR beta chain. Its antigen is currently unknown. These data belong to a study of beta chain features in type 1 diabetes. Germline trimming cut 3 bases from V and 5 bases from J; bases unmatched to any gene: 6. The CDR3 has 16 amino acids. In germline, CDR1 is SGHRS, CDR2 YFSETQ. Findings of the study overall: Researchers reported that naive, central memory and Treg TCRB repertoires appeared more similar in patients than in healthy donors. Cells expressing TCR highly could be over-represented by cDNA sequencing. Equally in patients and controls, shorter templates might have been favored by PCR. Type 1 diabetes patients had moderately but significantly shorter TCRB CDR3s in all four CD4+ subsets.

TCRB transcripts that were expressed got sequenced, as all of the isolated RNA had been reverse transcribed. An average roughly 3.6 million reads came from naive, central memory and regulatory T cell samples. Sequenced by immunoSEQ multiplex PCR; TCRdb stores in-frame clones only, minus some. The sample consists of about 300,000 clones, roughly 13% of them appearing once. The material sequenced was naive CD4+ T cells from blood. The chain couples TRBV5-1 to TRBJ2-1; 12 positions match TRBD2. This TCR was sampled from a woman aged 18-35 years with type 1 diabetes. DNA for the CDR3: TGCGCCAGCAGCTCCACCTGGACTAGCGGGAACAATGAGCAGTTCTTC. Translating it yields CASSSTWTSGNNEQFF.